This entry lists 19 T cell receptor beta chains sequenced from one sample in a study of cytomegalovirus exposure and HLA in healthy donors. Only in-frame clones appear in the TCRdb table, and some are missing; sequencing was by immunoSEQ multiplex PCR. The table has around 150,000 clones, 70% to 90% seen once. Material for sequencing was PBMCs. Receptor source: a man aged 18 to 30 in good health and CMV-seronegative.

The chain is built from TRBV21-1 and TRBJ2-7; no check of the table's D call, TRBD2, against the DNA was made. TRBV21-1 is marked as a pseudogene. The CDR3 has 16 amino acids. DNA of the CDR3: TGTGCCAGCAGCAAAGATGGGAGCGGGTTCGGCGGCGAGCAGTACTTC. This translates into CASSKDGSGFGGEQYF.

The J gene is TRBJ2-2, the V gene TRBV6-4; D unclear. The CDR3 has 13 residues. V lost 6 bases, J lost 6 bases, and 11 bases lay in between. From germline, CDR1 is MRHNA and CDR2 SNTAGT. CDR3 coding DNA: TGTGCCAGCAGCCGAAGAGATTCCGGGGAGCTGTTTTTT. Encoded protein: CASSRRDSGELFF.

The rearrangement links TRBV5-6 to TRBJ2-5; D possibly corresponds to TRBD2 (6 bases). V lost 0 bases to trimming and J lost 5 bases, with 11 bases between them. The CDR3 has 14 residues. In germline, CDR1 is SGHDT, CDR2 YYEEEE. The CDR3 region has the DNA TGTGCCAGCAGCTTGGGAGGAGGGATGGAGACCCAGTACTTC. It encodes CASSLGGGMETQYF. The whole variable domain, filled in from reference TRBV5-6 and TRBJ2-5, reads DAGVTQSPTHLIKTRGQQVTLRCSPKSGHDTVSWYQQALGQGPQFIFQYYEEEERQRGNFPDRFSGHQFPNYSSELNVNALLLGDSALYLCASSLGGGMETQYFGPGTRLLVL.

The chain combines TRBV4-1 with TRBJ2-7; TRBD1 is a possible D gene (5 bases). Trimming shortened V by 1 base and J by 4 bases, and 17 bases separated the two germline ends. Germline-derived CDR1 and CDR2 are MGHRA and YSYEKL. The CDR3 runs 16 residues. The CDR3: CASSQVGTGASYEQYF. The CDR3 coding sequence is TGCGCCAGCAGCCAAGTGGGAACAGGCGCCTCTTACGAGCAGTACTTC.

The CDR3 DNA sequence: TGTGCCAGCTCACCACCGGAGACAGGTCTAATTCCCTACAATGAGCAGTTCTTC. This sequence encodes CASSPPETGLIPYNEQFF. V is TRBV18 and J is TRBJ2-1; possible D gene TRBD1, 6 bases. CDR1 and CDR2 from the germline V gene are KGHSH and LQKENI. Trimming stripped 0 bases from V and 2 bases from J, with 17 bases between. This CDR3 has 18 amino acids.

The genes are TRBV27 and TRBJ2-2; D not certain. Germline-derived CDR1 and CDR2 are MNHEY and SMNVEV (reference sequence). Between the trimmed V and J ends, which lost 2 bases and 7 bases, there was a span of 8 bases. CDR3 length: 13 residues. The CDR3 nucleotides read TGTGCCAGCAGTTTACTACTCGTCGGGGAGCTGTTTTTT. Its protein is CASSLLLVGELFF.

The genes are TRBV11-2 and TRBJ2-7, with D perhaps matching TRBD2 (7 bases). Germline assignment: CDR1 SGHAT and CDR2 FQNNGV. The CDR3 runs 13 residues. With 7 bases removed from V and 4 bases from J, the gap between germline ends came to 14 bases. The CDR3 DNA reads as TGTGCCAGCAACAACGGGGGGCCTTACGAGCAGTACTTC. Its translation: CASNNGGPYEQYF.

This clone was picked up one time. The chain combines TRBV11-2 with TRBJ2-3, with a weak D call TRBD1 (6 bases). The V gene's germline CDR1 is SGHAT and CDR2 FQNNGV. CDR3 length equals 18 residues. V lost 2 bases to trimming and J lost 0 bases, with 18 bases between them. The CDR3 DNA reads TGTGCCAGCAGCTTACCAGGGGAAGCCGTAACTAGCACAGATACGCAGTATTTT. This translates into CASSLPGEAVTSTDTQYF.

A remark on this clone: Other nucleotide sequences in the sample specify the same CDR3. V and J are TRBV4-1 and TRBJ2-7; 11 nucleotides line up with TRBD2. Germline lookup yields CDR1 MGHRA and CDR2 YSYEKL. Trimming took 2 bases from V and 4 from J; bases not matched to a gene: 10. CDR3 size: 17 residues. In DNA, the CDR3 is TGCGCCAGCAGCCAATTTACCACCGGGACTAGCGGATACGAGCAGTACTTC. It codes for CASSQFTTGTSGYEQYF.

The chain uses TRBV15 and TRBJ1-5; a weak D match, TRBD1 (5 bases). The V and J ends lost 0 bases and 5 bases respectively, with 17 bases between them. CDR1 and CDR2 from the germline V gene are LNHNV and YYDKDF (reference sequence). The CDR3 contains 17 residues. The CDR3 here is CATSRDFGVVRDQPQHF. In DNA, the CDR3 is TGTGCCACCAGCAGAGATTTTGGAGTCGTCAGGGATCAGCCCCAGCATTTT.

This clone was counted once. The chain links TRBV19 to TRBJ2-1, with D perhaps matching TRBD2 (6 bases). Germline CDR1 is LNHDA and CDR2 is SQIVND (reference sequence). CDR3 length: 15 amino acids. V was clipped by 4 bases and J by 9 bases, with 19 bases between them. CDR3 nucleotide sequence: TGTGCCAGTAGTACGTCCAGCCGGGGGATAGGTGAGCAGTTCTTC. Translating gives CASSTSSRGIGEQFF. The variable domain in full, with the rest retrieved from reference TRBV19 and TRBJ2-1, is DGGITQSPKYLFRKEGQNVTLSCEQNLNHDAMYWYRQDPGQGLRLIYYSQIVNDFQKGDIAEGYSVSREKKESFPLTVTSAQKNPTAFYLCASSTSSRGIGEQFFGPGTRLTVL.

The chain couples TRBV29-1 to TRBJ2-5, with a tentative D call TRBD2 (6 bases). The CDR3 runs to 14 residues. The V end lost 4 bases, the J end lost 4 bases, and 16 bases lay between the germline ends. The germline gives CDR1 SQVTM, CDR2 ANQGSEA. The CDR3 nucleotides read TGCAGCGTTGGCTTAGTAGCGGCGAGAGAGACCCAGTACTTC. Its protein is CSVGLVAARETQYF.

The CDR3 spells CASSPGVGTDTQYF. CDR3 DNA sequence: TGTGCCAGCAGCCCCGGAGTAGGCACAGATACGCAGTATTTT. The V call is TRBV13, the J call TRBJ2-3, with D unresolved. The V end lost 5 bases, the J end lost 1 base, and 10 bases lay between the germline ends. The CDR3 sequence is 14 residues long. The germline V gene has CDR1 PRHDT and CDR2 FYEKMQ (reference sequence).

The V and J genes are TRBV6-5 and TRBJ1-5; tentatively, D is TRBD1 (6 bases). The CDR3 has 11 residues. CDR1 is MNHEY and CDR2 is SVGAGI in the germline V gene. V shed 7 bases and J shed 11 bases, with 12 bases lying between them. The CDR3: CASTQGTTQHF. DNA for the CDR3: TGTGCCAGCACCCAAGGGACAACCCAGCATTTT.

The chain carries TRBV5-1 and TRBJ1-1; possibly TRBD1 for D (5 bases). Trimming pared 3 bases from V and 1 base from J, leaving 13 bases between. There are 15 residues in the CDR3. Germline-derived CDR1 and CDR2 are SGHRS and YFSETQ. The DNA of the CDR3 is TGCGCCAGCAGCTGGGGGGTGGCAGAGAACACTGAAGCTTTCTTT. Translated: CASSWGVAENTEAFF.

J is TRBJ2-5 and V is TRBV7-2, with a weak D call TRBD2 (6 bases). The CDR3 contains 16 residues. Trimming pared 2 bases from V and 5 bases from J, leaving 18 bases between. CDR1 and CDR2 from the germline V gene are SGHTA and FQGNSA. The DNA of the CDR3 is TGTGCCAGCAGCTTATCGACCCGGACAAGCGGGGAGACCCAGTACTTC. Encoded protein: CASSLSTRTSGETQYF.

The chain links TRBV6-1 to TRBJ2-3, with TRBD2 matching over 10 bases. The length of the CDR3 is 13 residues. Germline CDR1 MNHNS, CDR2 SASEGT. V shed 6 bases and J 6 bases; nucleotides not matched to a gene: 3. CDR3 DNA sequence: TGTGCCAGCAGAGAGCGGGGGGGGGATACGCAGTATTTT. Its translation is CASRERGGDTQYF.

This clone was detected once. V is TRBV19 and J is TRBJ2-2; TRBD2 aligns across 7 bases. Germline V lookup: CDR1 LNHDA, CDR2 SQIVND (reference sequence). This CDR3 has 14 residues. Trimming removed 4 bases from V and 7 bases from J; junction bases left unmatched: 6. CDR3 DNA sequence: TGTGCCAGTAGTAGCGGGAGTGGGGTCGGGGAGCTGTTTTTT. Protein: CASSSGSGVGELFF.

The chain employs TRBV28 and TRBJ2-5; 11 nucleotides align to TRBD2. Germline values: CDR1 MDHEN, CDR2 SYDVKM. Trimming removed 5 bases from V and 1 base from J; junction bases left unmatched: 12. There are 18 residues in the CDR3. The CDR3 spells CASSTYIGLAGLQETQYF. The CDR3 nucleotides are TGTGCCAGCAGTACATACATCGGACTAGCGGGTCTCCAAGAGACCCAGTACTTC.